This passage covers 17 T cell receptor beta chains from one sample sequenced in a study of blood T cell repertoires in COVID-19. TCRdb's table, derived via immunoSEQ multiplex PCR, lists solely in-frame clones and lacks some. The sample lists about 100,000 clones, roughly nine tenths seen once, with roughly 4.6% in the top ten. The material sequenced was peripheral blood. The receptors shown here come from a human donor in a cohort sampled during active COVID-19.

This chain links TRBV6-6 with TRBJ1-2; 8 bases agree with TRBD1. Unmatched junction bases numbered 10, after V lost 2 bases and J lost 8 bases. The germline CDR1 and CDR2 sequences are MNHNY and SVGAGI (reference sequence). The CDR3 contains 15 residues. DNA of the CDR3: TGTGCCAGCAGTTACCTCCGGACAGGGAGACGGGGCTACACCTTC. Encoded protein: CASSYLRTGRRGYTF.

This sequence joins TRBV9 and TRBJ2-3; 7 positions match TRBD2. J lost 4 bases, V lost 3 bases, and 8 bases had no gene match. The CDR3 spans 15 residues. Germline CDR1 is SGDLS and CDR2 is YYNGEE. The DNA of the CDR3 is TGTGCCAGCAGCGAGGGAGGGAGTGCTTCAGATACGCAGTATTTT. Its translation is CASSEGGSASDTQYF. The entire variable domain, with the rest obtained from reference TRBV9 and TRBJ2-3, is as follows: DSGVTQTPKHLITATGQRVTLRCSPRSGDLSVYWYQQSLDQGLQFLIQYYNGEERAKGNILERFSAQQFPDLHSELNLSSLELGDSALYFCASSEGGSASDTQYFGPGTRLTVL.

J is TRBJ1-5 and V is TRBV18, with TRBD1 matching 7 bases. The CDR3 length is 13 residues. Per the germline V gene, CDR1 is KGHSH and CDR2 is LQKENI. After removal of 3 bases from V and 6 bases from J, the junction contained 2 bases not matched to a gene. CDR3 DNA: TGTGCCAGCTCACCGGGACAGAGTCAGCCCCAGCATTTT. Translating gives CASSPGQSQPQHF.

This chain joins TRBV29-1 and TRBJ2-3; possible D gene TRBD2, 5 bases. The CDR3 has 14 amino acids. CDR1 and CDR2 from the germline V gene are SQVTM and ANQGSEA. The germline V and J ends were trimmed by 3 bases and 5 bases, with 15 bases remaining between them. CDR3 in amino acids: CSVEMWRAEDTQYF. CDR3 bases: TGCAGCGTTGAGATGTGGCGGGCCGAAGATACGCAGTATTTT.

This chain uses TRBV19 with TRBJ2-6; no firm D call. CDR3 length: 13 residues. Trimming removed 10 bases at V and 12 bases at J, with 19 bases between. Per germline, CDR1 LNHDA and CDR2 SQIVND (reference sequence). The DNA for the CDR3 is TGTGCCACCCGGTCTCCCCCACGAGGCGTCCTGACTTTC. Translating it yields CATRSPPRGVLTF.

The chain uses TRBV28 and TRBJ2-7, with 7 bases fitting TRBD1. Germline V gene lookup returns CDR1 MDHEN and CDR2 SYDVKM. Germline trimming cut 4 bases from V and 0 bases from J; bases unmatched to any gene: 3. The CDR3 has 14 residues. Here the CDR3 reads CASSYQGDSYEQYF. Written as DNA, the CDR3 is TGTGCCAGCAGTTACCAGGGGGACTCCTACGAGCAGTACTTC.

This clone occurred once. The chain links TRBV11-3 to TRBJ2-5; 8 bases fit TRBD2. The CDR3 runs 14 residues. Germline CDR1 reads SGHNT; CDR2 reads YENEEA. V dropped 2 bases and J dropped 4; count of bases not matched to a gene: 3. The CDR3 spells CASSLRGGRETQYF. The CDR3 bases are TGTGCCAGCAGCTTACGGGGGGGCCGAGAGACCCAGTACTTC.

The gene calls are TRBV7-2 and TRBJ1-6; D unclear. The CDR3 is made up of 18 amino acids. Germline V CDR1 and CDR2: SGHTA, FQGNSA. Trimming pared 1 base from V and 4 bases from J, leaving 17 bases between. For the CDR3, the DNA is TGTGCCAGCAGCTTAGTAACGGTGGGCTCAGTGTATAATTCACCCCTCCACTTT. Protein product: CASSLVTVGSVYNSPLHF.

This sequence joins TRBV19 and TRBJ2-3; perhaps TRBD1 as D (6 bases). Trimming stripped 6 bases from V and 0 bases from J, with 13 bases between. The CDR3 sequence is 15 residues long. Germline-derived CDR1 and CDR2 are LNHDA and SQIVND (reference sequence). The CDR3 is CASSRMRGSTDTQYF. The DNA for the CDR3 is TGTGCCAGTAGCCGAATGAGGGGGAGCACAGATACGCAGTATTTT.

The rearrangement joins TRBV2 to TRBJ1-5, with D possibly being TRBD1 (5 bases). V dropped 5 bases and J dropped 3 bases, with 11 bases sitting between them. Germline V gene data show CDR1 as SNHLY and CDR2 as FYNNEI. The CDR3 sequence is 14 residues long. In nucleotides, the CDR3 is TGTGCCAGCAGTCCCGACAGCCTCAATCAGCCCCAGCATTTT. Translating gives CASSPDSLNQPQHF.

This rearrangement joins TRBV4-2 to TRBJ2-3; 8 nucleotides align to TRBD2. J lost 5 bases, V lost 1 base, and 8 bases had no gene match. CDR1 is LGHNA and CDR2 is YNFKEQ in the germline V gene. This CDR3 is 16 amino acids long. For the CDR3, the DNA is TGTGCCAGCAGCCAAGGAAGAAGCGGGGGCGGAGATACGCAGTATTTT. This sequence encodes CASSQGRSGGGDTQYF.

The gene calls are TRBV5-1 and TRBJ1-4; tentatively, D is TRBD1 (5 bases). Germline CDR1 SGHRS, CDR2 YFSETQ. V was cut by 0 bases and J by 7 bases, with 13 bases left in between. The CDR3 contains 15 residues. The CDR3 DNA reads as TGCGCCAGCAGCTTGGGGTCAGGGCTGGGTGAAAAACTGTTTTTT. Translating it yields CASSLGSGLGEKLFF.

The chain carries TRBV13 and TRBJ2-5; 7 positions agree with TRBD1. The ends lost 0 bases at V and 4 bases at J; junction bases unmatched: 2. The CDR3 runs 14 residues. Germline lookup yields CDR1 PRHDT and CDR2 FYEKMQ (reference sequence). DNA for the CDR3: TGTGCCAGCAGCTTAGGGCCAGGGGGAGAGACCCAGTACTTC. This encodes CASSLGPGGETQYF.

The V gene is TRBV2, the J gene TRBJ2-1, with TRBD2 as a possible D gene (6 bases). The CDR3 length is 15 residues. Per the germline V gene, CDR1 is SNHLY and CDR2 is FYNNEI. The ends were cut back, 7 bases at V and 7 bases at J, with 20 bases in the middle. The CDR3 loop reads CASIPDPREDNEQFF. For the CDR3, the DNA is TGTGCCAGCATCCCGGACCCCAGGGAGGATAATGAGCAGTTCTTC.

This chain uses TRBV29-1 with TRBJ1-2; D may be TRBD1 (6 bases). In germline, CDR1 is SQVTM, CDR2 ANQGSEA. The germline V and J ends were trimmed by 3 bases and 6 bases, with 8 bases remaining between them. CDR3 length: 11 amino acids. CDR3 sequence reads: CSVDNRDGYTF. The CDR3 DNA sequence: TGCAGCGTTGATAACAGGGATGGCTACACCTTC.

The rearrangement links TRBV6-1 to TRBJ2-7; 8 positions agree with TRBD2. Germline values: CDR1 MNHNS, CDR2 SASEGT. The CDR3 runs 15 residues. Losses at the gene ends were 2 bases for V and 6 bases for J; bases not matched to a gene: 9. CDR3 in amino acids: CASSELGGRLGEQYF. In DNA form, the CDR3 reads TGTGCCAGCAGTGAACTTGGCGGGAGGTTGGGCGAGCAGTACTTC.

V and J are TRBV7-3 and TRBJ1-1; perhaps TRBD1 as D (6 bases). This CDR3 is 13 amino acids long. Per the germline V gene, CDR1 is SGHTA and CDR2 is FQGTGA. The V end was cut by 1 base, the J end by 4 bases, with 7 bases between. The CDR3 DNA is TGTGCCAGCAGCTTAAAAGGGGGCACTGAAGCTTTCTTT. Translated: CASSLKGGTEAFF. The whole variable domain, remainder taken from reference TRBV7-3 and TRBJ1-1, is GAGVSQTPSNKVTEKGKYVELRCDPISGHTALYWYRQSLGQGPEFLIYFQGTGAADDSGLPNDRFFAVRPEGSVSTLKIQRTERGDSAVYLCASSLKGGTEAFFGQGTRLTVV.